The 12 T cell receptor beta chains presented below share a single source sample, sequenced in a study of blood T cell repertoires in COVID-19 (TCRdb year 2020). Receptor libraries were prepared by the immunoSEQ multiplex PCR assay. In its TCRdb copy, this immuneACCESS table keeps in-frame sequences only and misses some clones. Where compared with another copy, unresolved V genes explain less than half of these, and the others have no known cause. This sample has approximately 130,000 clones in its table, and more than 70% of those were observed once. The ten largest clonotypes hold around 4% of the sample. Specimen: peripheral blood. The receptors stem from a human donor in a cohort sampled during active COVID-19.

This clone was picked up one time. The V and J genes are TRBV3-1 (or the pseudogene TRBV3-2) and TRBJ1-5, with D maybe TRBD1 (5 bases). Per germline, CDR1 LGHDT and CDR2 YNNKEL (reference sequence). Trimming pared 6 bases from V and 4 bases from J, leaving 16 bases between. The CDR3 extends over 15 amino acids. Here the CDR3 DNA reads TGTGCCAGCAGTCGGACACCCGCATGGAATCAGCCCCAGCATTTT. Amino acid sequence: CASSRTPAWNQPQHF.

The V call is TRBV10-3, the J call TRBJ2-2; D is ambiguous. The CDR3 length is 15 residues. V was shortened by 11 bases and J by 5 bases, with 21 bases between the two germline ends. CDR1 and CDR2 (germline): ENHRY, SYGVKD. The CDR3 sequence is CASKNVAVNTGELFF. CDR3 DNA: TGTGCCTCAAAAAACGTCGCAGTTAATACCGGGGAGCTGTTTTTT.

The chain recombines TRBV7-2 with TRBJ1-2; D unclear. The CDR3 has 15 residues. V shed 4 bases and J shed 8 bases, with 20 bases lying between them. Germline assignment: CDR1 SGHTA and CDR2 FQGNSA. The CDR3 here is CASSSVSRAAGGYTF. CDR3 DNA: TGTGCCAGCAGCTCGGTCAGTAGAGCGGCGGGAGGCTACACCTTC.

V usage is TRBV9 and J usage is TRBJ2-2, with D unresolved. The V end lost 1 base, the J end lost 4 bases, and 8 bases lay between the germline ends. The CDR3 totals 14 residues. CDR1 is SGDLS and CDR2 is YYNGEE in the germline V gene. The CDR3 loop reads CASSVHSSTGELFF. CDR3 coding DNA: TGTGCCAGCAGCGTACATAGCTCCACCGGGGAGCTGTTTTTT.

The chain carries TRBV7-8 and TRBJ1-2; 9 bases fit TRBD1. Looked up from germline, CDR1 is SGHVS and CDR2 is FQNEAQ. The CDR3 length is 14 residues. Unmatched junction bases numbered 4, after V lost 0 bases and J lost 8 bases. The chain's CDR3 is CASSLAQGARGYTF. Written as DNA, the CDR3 is TGTGCCAGCAGCTTAGCACAGGGGGCGCGAGGCTACACCTTC.

This chain uses TRBV9 with TRBJ1-6; the D gene is possibly TRBD1 (5 bases). V lost 0 bases, J lost 14 bases, and 24 bases lay in between. Germline V lookup: CDR1 SGDLS, CDR2 YYNGEE. The CDR3 loop spans 17 amino acids. The CDR3 nucleotides are TGTGCCAGCAGCGTAGGGAACAGGAACATCCCGGTGGGTACCCTCCACTTT. Its translation is CASSVGNRNIPVGTLHF.

The CDR3 region has the DNA TGCGCCAGCTCGACTAGCGGGGGTAGTGAGACGCAGTATTTT. Amino acid sequence: CASSTSGGSETQYF. The rearrangement links TRBV5-1 to TRBJ2-3, with 12 bases aligning to TRBD2. Germline CDR1 reads SGHRS; CDR2 reads YFSETQ. CDR3 length: 14 amino acids. V lost 7 bases, J lost 9 bases, and 9 bases stayed unmatched.

This clone has just a few counts. This chain joins TRBV11-2 and TRBJ2-3; D uncertain. CDR1 SGHAT and CDR2 FQNNGV come from the germline V gene. Trimming took 5 bases from V and 2 from J, leaving 8 bases between them. This CDR3 has 13 residues. As DNA, the CDR3 is TGTGCCAGCAGCACCCACTACACAGATACGCAGTATTTT. This sequence encodes CASSTHYTDTQYF. The variable domain in full, with the rest retrieved from reference TRBV11-2 and TRBJ2-3, is EAGVAQSPRYKIIEKRQSVAFWCNPISGHATLYWYQQILGQGPKLLIQFQNNGVVDDSQLPKDRFSAERLKGVDSTLKIQPAKLEDSAVYLCASSTHYTDTQYFGPGTRLTVL.

The chain recombines TRBV9 with TRBJ1-1; D perhaps matches TRBD1 (6 bases). The CDR3 covers 15 residues. With 3 bases removed from V and 12 bases from J, the gap between germline ends came to 24 bases. The V gene's germline CDR1 is SGDLS and CDR2 YYNGEE. CDR3 sequence: CASSARPTVQGKTFF. The CDR3 DNA sequence: TGTGCCAGCAGCGCCCGACCGACGGTACAGGGTAAGACTTTCTTT. The variable domain in full, with the rest retrieved from reference TRBV9 and TRBJ1-1, is DSGVTQTPKHLITATGQRVTLRCSPRSGDLSVYWYQQSLDQGLQFLIQYYNGEERAKGNILERFSAQQFPDLHSELNLSSLELGDSALYFCASSARPTVQGKTFFGQGTRLTVV.

The chain links TRBV11-3 to TRBJ1-1; 9 bases map to TRBD1. With V trimmed by 4 bases and J by 1 base, 1 base remained unmatched. The length of the CDR3 is 14 residues. Germline V gives CDR1 SGHNT, CDR2 YENEEA. The CDR3 coding sequence is TGTGCCAGCAGCTGGGGACAGGGGAACACTGAAGCTTTCTTT. Its protein is CASSWGQGNTEAFF.

The chain has TRBV7-2 and TRBJ1-2, with D possibly TRBD1 on 5 matching bases. The CDR3 totals 18 residues. Trimming removed 5 bases from V and 1 base from J, with 23 bases in between. CDR1 is SGHTA and CDR2 is FQGNSA in the germline V gene. CDR3 sequence: CASSTAAGDWGRNYGYTF. The CDR3 bases are TGTGCCAGCAGCACCGCAGCGGGGGACTGGGGACGTAACTATGGCTACACCTTC.

The rearrangement uses TRBV28 and TRBJ2-1, with TRBD2 as a possible D gene (8 bases). CDR1 is MDHEN and CDR2 is SYDVKM in the germline V gene. This CDR3 is 15 amino acids long. V was shortened by 6 bases and J by 6 bases, with 18 bases between the two germline ends. The CDR3 DNA follows: TGTGCCAGCAGCGAGGGGGCGGGAGGCACCAATGAGCAGTTCTTC. Protein: CASSEGAGGTNEQFF.